The 5 T cell receptor beta chains in this list originate from one sample, sequenced in a study of T cell responses to AZD1222 COVID-19 vaccine. Some clones are missing from TCRdb's copy, which holds only in-frame ones; the method was immunoSEQ multiplex PCR. The table has roughly 120,000 clones, less than 95% seen once. Specimen: peripheral blood, collected 28 days after the second AZD1222 dose. These receptors came from an adult who received the AZD1222 COVID-19 vaccine.

The V gene is TRBV10-1, the J gene TRBJ1-1; the D is unclear. Trimming removed 2 bases from V and 0 bases from J, with 10 bases in between. Germline lookup yields CDR1 WNHNN and CDR2 SYGVQD (reference sequence). CDR3 length: 15 residues. The chain's CDR3 is CASSEMRLLNTEAFF. As DNA, the CDR3 is TGCGCCAGCAGTGAGATGCGTCTCCTGAACACTGAAGCTTTCTTT.

This chain uses TRBV28 with TRBJ2-7, with D perhaps matching TRBD1 (6 bases). The length of the CDR3 is 14 residues. V lost 6 bases to trimming and J lost 2 bases, with 14 bases between them. Germline CDR1 and CDR2: MDHEN and SYDVKM. CDR3 sequence: CASRRRDNTYEQYF. DNA for the CDR3: TGTGCCAGCAGACGCCGGGACAACACCTACGAGCAGTACTTC.

As regards this clone: The same CDR3 also results from other DNA sequences found in this sample. The gene calls are TRBV3-1 (or the pseudogene TRBV3-2) and TRBJ1-2; D is possibly TRBD1 (6 bases). Looked up from germline, CDR1 is LGHDT and CDR2 is YNNKEL (reference sequence). The CDR3 contains 13 residues. Trimming stripped 0 bases from V and 8 bases from J, with 10 bases between. This CDR3 reads CASSQDLGGGYTF. CDR3 sequence (DNA): TGTGCCAGCAGCCAAGATCTTGGGGGCGGCTACACCTTC.

V usage is TRBV7-2 and J usage is TRBJ2-3; D call uncertain. Trimming took 0 bases from V and 5 from J, leaving 9 bases between them. Germline-derived CDR1 and CDR2 are SGHTA and FQGNSA. The CDR3 runs 14 residues. The CDR3 here is CASSLAGNVDTQYF. The CDR3 DNA reads TGTGCCAGCAGCTTAGCGGGGAATGTAGATACGCAGTATTTT.

This chain connects TRBV7-9 to TRBJ2-7; D might be TRBD2 (5 bases). Germline CDR1 and CDR2: SEHNR and FQNEAQ (reference sequence). The V gene lost 2 bases and the J gene lost 4 bases, with 15 bases spanning the gap. The CDR3 covers 15 residues. The chain's CDR3 is CASSLYPLGVYEQYF. Here the CDR3 DNA reads TGTGCCAGCAGCTTATACCCACTAGGAGTATACGAGCAGTACTTC.